This TCR beta chain was retrieved from a study of blood T cell repertoires in COVID-19. Libraries were prepared by immunoSEQ multiplex PCR; TCRdb keeps only in-frame clonotypes and omits some of them. The table lists over 50,000 clones, 75% to 95% of them singletons, with about 6.5% in the top ten. V lost 2 bases to trimming and J lost 2 bases, with 10 bases between them. The germline V gene has CDR1 MNHEY and CDR2 SVGEGT. CDR3 length: 14 residues. This sequence was found in a man in his fifties with active COVID-19. The V gene is TRBV6-2 or TRBV6-3, the J gene TRBJ2-7; D unresolved. The sequenced material came from peripheral blood. The CDR3 region is CASSYGIGTYEQYF. The CDR3 nucleotides read TGTGCCAGCAGTTACGGTATCGGTACCTACGAGCAGTACTTC.